This is a list of T cell receptor beta chains from one sample in a study of OX40 agonist ivuxolimab in advanced cancers. The data were produced by immunoSEQ multiplex PCR, yet TCRdb's version contains in-frame clones alone and is incomplete. The sample holds some 28,000 clones, 90% seen once. This specimen consisted of CD4+ or CD8+ T cells sorted from blood, obtained in a trial of the OX40 agonist ivuxolimab. These receptors were collected from an adult with an advanced solid tumor such as melanoma, head and neck, liver or kidney cancer. The CDR3 runs from the conserved cysteine through the conserved F or W. D genes are given only for firm matches. For some rows the clone size is stated as once, few or many, or as a class when expanded; others skip it.

D: NA
J: TRBJ2-3
V: TRBV2
size: NA
DNA: TGTGCCAGCAGCGACCGGGATCTGGAGCCGCAGTATTTT
CDR3: CASSDRDLEPQYF

D: NA
J: TRBJ2-7
V: TRBV6-6
size: NA
DNA: TGTGCCAGCAGTTACCAACTAGCCGTAACCTACGAGCAGTACTTC
CDR3: CASSYQLAVTYEQYF

D: TRBD2
J: TRBJ2-7
V: TRBV5-1
size: NA
DNA: TGCGCCAGCAGCCTTAGCGGGAGTTTTAACGAGCAGTACTTC
CDR3: CASSLSGSFNEQYF

D: TRBD2
J: TRBJ2-1
V: TRBV13
size: NA
DNA: TGTGCCAGCTCGAGCTTGGCGGGCGGGAGCTCCTACAATGAGCAGTTCTTC
CDR3: CASSSLAGGSSYNEQFF

D: TRBD2
J: TRBJ2-3
V: TRBV9
size: NA
DNA: TGTGCCAGCACCGACGGACTAGCGGGAGGGGGACCAGATACGCAGTATTTT
CDR3: CASTDGLAGGGPDTQYF

D: TRBD2
J: TRBJ2-1
V: TRBV27
size: NA
DNA: TGTGCCAGCAGCTCAGTAGACTTAGCGGGAGGGACCTACAATGAGCAGTTCTTC
CDR3: CASSSVDLAGGTYNEQFF

D: TRBD2
J: TRBJ2-3
V: TRBV9
size: NA
DNA: TGTGCCAGCAGCGCCACCGGGACTAGATACACAGATACGCAGTATTTT
CDR3: CASSATGTRYTDTQYF

D: TRBD1
J: TRBJ1-4
V: TRBV27
size: NA
DNA: TGTGCCAGCAGTTCAGGACAGGGGGCGCGGAAACTGTTTTTT
CDR3: CASSSGQGARKLFF

D: TRBD2
J: TRBJ2-1
V: TRBV27
size: NA
DNA: TGTGCCAGCAGTTTATTACTAGCGGCCTACAATGAGCAGTTCTTC
CDR3: CASSLLLAAYNEQFF

D: NA
J: TRBJ2-2
V: TRBV2
size: NA
DNA: TGTGCCACCCGAGCCGATAACACCGGGGAGCTGTTTTTT
CDR3: CATRADNTGELFF

D: NA
J: TRBJ2-1
V: TRBV6-6
size: once
DNA: TGTGCCAGCACCGGGACTTTATACAATGAGCAGTTCTTC
CDR3: CASTGTLYNEQFF

D: NA
J: TRBJ1-2
V: TRBV10-2
size: NA
DNA: TGCGCCAGCAGCCCCGACCGGTATGGCTACACCTTC
CDR3: CASSPDRYGYTF

D: NA
J: TRBJ1-1
V: TRBV27
size: few
DNA: TGTGCCAGCAGTTTATTCGGGGTAGGGGACACTGAAGCTTTCTTT
CDR3: CASSLFGVGDTEAFF

D: TRBD2
J: TRBJ2-1
V: TRBV7-8
size: once
DNA: TGTGCCAGCAGCTTAGGACTAGCGGGAGTGAGATATGAGCAGTTCTTC
CDR3: CASSLGLAGVRYEQFF

D: TRBD1
J: TRBJ2-1
V: TRBV18
size: NA
DNA: TGTGCCAGCTCACCACCTGGACAGGGGTTGGGGCAGTTCTTC
CDR3: CASSPPGQGLGQFF

D: NA
J: TRBJ2-5
V: TRBV7-8
size: NA
DNA: TGTGCCAGCAGCTTAGGACAGGACAAAGAGACCCAGTACTTC
CDR3: CASSLGQDKETQYF

D: NA
J: TRBJ2-7
V: TRBV4-1
size: NA
DNA: TGCGCCAGCAGCCAAGGTCCCAACTCCTACGAGCAGTACTTC
CDR3: CASSQGPNSYEQYF

D: TRBD1
J: TRBJ2-5
V: TRBV18
size: NA
DNA: TGTGCCAGCTCACCGAATTCGGGACAGGGCGAAGAGCAGTACTTC
CDR3: CASSPNSGQGEEQYF

D: TRBD1
J: TRBJ1-3
V: TRBV7-9
size: NA
DNA: TGTGCCAGCAGCTCAGTTACAGGGGAAGGAAACACCATATATTTT
CDR3: CASSSVTGEGNTIYF

D: TRBD2
J: TRBJ2-2
V: TRBV30
size: NA
DNA: TGTGCCTGGAGTGGACTAGCTGAGTCCGGGGAGCTGTTTTTT
CDR3: CAWSGLAESGELFF

D: TRBD2
J: TRBJ2-1
V: TRBV7-8
size: NA
DNA: TGTGCCAGCAGCCCTCGGTTAAGTGGGGGGGTTTACAATGAGCAGTTCTTC
CDR3: CASSPRLSGGVYNEQFF

D: NA
J: TRBJ2-7
V: TRBV7-6
size: NA
DNA: TGTGCCAGCAGCTTAGATGGGAACTCCTACGAGCAGTACTTC
CDR3: CASSLDGNSYEQYF

D: TRBD2
J: TRBJ2-3
V: TRBV25-1
size: once
DNA: TGTGCCACCAGACTAGCGGGAGGTCTCACAGATACGCAGTATTTT
CDR3: CATRLAGGLTDTQYF

D: TRBD1
J: TRBJ2-1
V: TRBV13
size: NA
DNA: TGTGCCAGTAAACCCGGGACAGGGGCAAATGAGCAGTTCTTC
CDR3: CASKPGTGANEQFF

D: TRBD1
J: TRBJ2-3
V: TRBV7-6
size: NA
DNA: TGTGCCAGCAGCTTGGGCAGGGGGACAGATACGCAGTATTTT
CDR3: CASSLGRGTDTQYF

D: NA
J: TRBJ1-1
V: TRBV7-2
size: NA
DNA: TGTGCCAGCAGTTCAGCGTACGGCACTGAAGCTTTCTTT
CDR3: CASSSAYGTEAFF

D: NA
J: TRBJ2-2
V: TRBV9
size: NA
DNA: TGTGCCAGCAGCGTAGGAAGGGTATCGAACACCGGGGAGCTGTTTTTT
CDR3: CASSVGRVSNTGELFF

D: NA
J: TRBJ2-1
V: TRBV6-6
size: NA
DNA: TGTGCCAGCAGAACCCTTGGGCTAGTCAATGAGCAGTTCTTC
CDR3: CASRTLGLVNEQFF

D: TRBD2
J: TRBJ2-1
V: TRBV5-1
size: NA
DNA: TGCGCCAGCCACCTGGGAGGGTACAATGAGCAGTTCTTC
CDR3: CASHLGGYNEQFF

D: TRBD2
J: TRBJ2-1
V: TRBV13
size: NA
DNA: TGTGCCAGCAGCTCAAGGACTAGCGGGAGCTCCTACAATGAGCAGTTCTTC
CDR3: CASSSRTSGSSYNEQFF

D: NA
J: TRBJ1-2
V: TRBV21-1
size: NA
DNA: TGTGCCAGCAGTCCCGGGACAGGGGGTTATGGCTACACCTTC
CDR3: CASSPGTGGYGYTF

D: TRBD1
J: TRBJ1-2
V: TRBV6-4
size: large
DNA: TGTGCCAGCAGGGGGACAGCTTCCGTCTCTAACTATGGCTACACCTTC
CDR3: CASRGTASVSNYGYTF

D: NA
J: TRBJ2-3
V: TRBV19
size: NA
DNA: TGTGCCAGTACCGAATCCCCCGGGAGTAGCACAGATACGCAGTATTTT
CDR3: CASTESPGSSTDTQYF

D: NA
J: TRBJ2-3
V: TRBV7-6
size: NA
DNA: TGTGCCAGCAGCTTAGGTCAGGGCACAGATACGCAGTATTTT
CDR3: CASSLGQGTDTQYF

D: TRBD2
J: TRBJ2-1
V: TRBV4-3
size: NA
DNA: TGCGCCAGCAGCCAAGGACTAGCGGGAGGCCATCAGTTCTTC
CDR3: CASSQGLAGGHQFF

D: NA
J: TRBJ2-6
V: TRBV5-1
size: once
DNA: TGCGCCAGCAGCTTTGAGGGGTCAACTGGGGCCAACGTCCTGACTTTC
CDR3: CASSFEGSTGANVLTF

D: NA
J: TRBJ1-1
V: TRBV27
size: NA
DNA: TGTGCCAGCAGTTCGGACAGCTACATGAACACTGAAGCTTTCTTT
CDR3: CASSSDSYMNTEAFF

D: NA
J: TRBJ2-2
V: TRBV7-9
size: NA
DNA: TGTGCCAGCAGCCACTCGGCAGCGAACACCGGGGAGCTGTTTTTT
CDR3: CASSHSAANTGELFF

D: NA
J: TRBJ2-1
V: TRBV4-2
size: medium-sized
DNA: TGTGCCAGCAGCCCCTTGGGGAGCTCCTACAATGAGCAGTTCTTC
CDR3: CASSPLGSSYNEQFF

D: NA
J: TRBJ1-2
V: TRBV27
size: NA
DNA: TGTGCCAGCAGTTTAAACAGCGACTATGGCTACACCTTC
CDR3: CASSLNSDYGYTF